This is a list of T cell receptor beta chains from one sample in a study of vaccination and CD4 T cells after COVID-19. TCRdb re-analysed the PCR reads in MiXCR, keeping a single row per CDR3 protein. This sample has about 9,700 distinct CDR3 sequences, with around half found just once. The antigens of these receptors remain unknown. Sequenced: CD4+ T cells from blood, cultured in vitro. The receptors were gathered from a human donor who had recovered from COVID-19. The CDR3 runs from the conserved cysteine through the conserved F or W.

v_call: TRBV28; j_call: TRBJ2-1; cdr3_aa: CASSPLTGRGQFF
v_call: TRBV4-1; j_call: TRBJ2-1; cdr3_aa: CASSQGGAGGSSYNEQFF
v_call: TRBV19; j_call: TRBJ2-1; cdr3_aa: CASSMALAGADEQFF
v_call: TRBV28; j_call: TRBJ2-7; cdr3_aa: CASSSAGGLAGAGPYEQYF
v_call: TRBV19; j_call: TRBJ2-2; cdr3_aa: CASQPRPNTGELFF
v_call: TRBV7-3; j_call: TRBJ1-1; cdr3_aa: CASSRGLGGTEAFF
v_call: TRBV7-3; j_call: TRBJ2-3; cdr3_aa: CASSYSASTDTQYF
v_call: TRBV11-2; j_call: TRBJ1-1; cdr3_aa: CASRVSMNTEAFF
v_call: TRBV6-1; j_call: TRBJ1-4; cdr3_aa: CASRNRDFHEKLFF
v_call: TRBV6-4; j_call: TRBJ1-2; cdr3_aa: CASTSGRVYGYTF
v_call: TRBV5-1; j_call: TRBJ2-2; cdr3_aa: CASSLQAGGPGELFF
v_call: TRBV20-1; j_call: TRBJ2-5; cdr3_aa: CSAMGLAGTEETQYF
v_call: TRBV11-1; j_call: TRBJ1-1; cdr3_aa: CASSRPGRNTEAFF
v_call: TRBV19; j_call: TRBJ2-3; cdr3_aa: CASRGTGLDTQYF
v_call: TRBV6-5; j_call: TRBJ1-1; cdr3_aa: CASSSQRQQAFF
v_call: TRBV7-2; j_call: TRBJ2-1; cdr3_aa: CASSPLLAGGDEQFF
v_call: TRBV6-5; j_call: TRBJ2-5; cdr3_aa: CASSYQETQYF
v_call: TRBV19; j_call: TRBJ1-1; cdr3_aa: CASNTGQGWNTEAFF
v_call: TRBV12-5; j_call: TRBJ2-7; cdr3_aa: CASGLERSGVLYF
v_call: TRBV2; j_call: TRBJ1-3; cdr3_aa: CASGEGGAGNTIYF
v_call: TRBV5-1; j_call: TRBJ2-5; cdr3_aa: CASSLELAGGRKQETQYF
v_call: TRBV7-2; j_call: TRBJ2-7; cdr3_aa: CASSLEGSEQYF